Presented here are 20 T cell receptor beta chains from one specimen sequenced in a study of blood T cell repertoires in COVID-19 (dated by TCRdb to about 2020). Receptors were amplified or captured by the immunoSEQ multiplex PCR assay. Here the immuneACCESS table is served through TCRdb, limited to in-frame sequences with V and J called. Missing clones are a known gap in these copies; in checked studies unresolved V genes cover under half, and the rest lacks a known reason. The table for this sample lists a few hundred thousand clones; roughly nine tenths of them were counted only once. The leading ten clones occupy about 2.2% of the sample. Sequenced material: PBMCs or T cells enriched from blood (not recorded which). The source is a woman under 30 who had recovered from COVID-19.

The V gene is TRBV5-1, the J gene TRBJ1-2; 8 nucleotides line up with TRBD1. The V gene's germline CDR1 is SGHRS and CDR2 YFSETQ. The CDR3 loop spans 14 amino acids. Germline trimming cut 4 bases from V and 3 bases from J; bases unmatched to any gene: 5. CDR3 DNA sequence: TGCGCCAGCAGCATAATGACAGGGGACTATGGCTACACCTTC. This gives the protein CASSIMTGDYGYTF.

A note on this clone: Other DNA sequences in this sample translate to the same CDR3. The rearrangement joins TRBV2 to TRBJ2-7; 9 bases are shared with TRBD1. V trimming: 8 bases; J trimming: 2 bases; junction bases outside the gene matches: 4. Looked up from germline, CDR1 is SNHLY and CDR2 is FYNNEI. CDR3 length equals 13 residues. The CDR3 DNA is TGTGCCAGCCGCCGGACAGGGGCCTACGAGCAGTACTTC. Translation gives CASRRTGAYEQYF.

The rearrangement uses TRBV18 and TRBJ2-3; 11 bases are a match to TRBD2. The CDR3 consists of 17 residues. The ends lost 0 bases at V and 4 bases at J; junction bases unmatched: 6. Per the germline V gene, CDR1 is KGHSH and CDR2 is LQKENI. CDR3 nucleotide sequence: TGTGCCAGCTCACCACCTGGACTAGCGGGCGTCCCAGATACGCAGTATTTT. Translation: CASSPPGLAGVPDTQYF.

This clone turned up a few times. V and J are TRBV9 and TRBJ1-2; 9 nucleotides line up with TRBD1. Per the germline V gene, CDR1 is SGDLS and CDR2 is YYNGEE. V shed 0 bases and J 7 bases; nucleotides not matched to a gene: 10. There are 16 residues in the CDR3. The DNA of the CDR3 is TGTGCCAGCAGCGTAGCCCCGGGACAGGGAATATCTGGCTACACCTTC. It yields the protein CASSVAPGQGISGYTF.

The chain recombines TRBV28 with TRBJ2-5, with TRBD1 matching 9 bases. Germline loops: CDR1 MDHEN, CDR2 SYDVKM. The CDR3 consists of 14 residues. The J segment lost 9 bases and the V segment lost 2 bases, leaving 7 bases of the junction unmatched. The CDR3 spells CASSLTGGGIPQYF. The CDR3 bases are TGTGCCAGCAGTTTAACAGGGGGCGGCATCCCCCAGTACTTC.

V is TRBV18 and J is TRBJ1-1; a weak D match, TRBD1 (6 bases). V lost 5 bases, J lost 4 bases, and 14 bases lay in between. This CDR3 contains 14 residues. The germline CDR1 and CDR2 sequences are KGHSH and LQKENI. The CDR3 DNA sequence: TGTGCCAGCTCAATCTCAGGGGAGGGCACTGAAGCTTTCTTT. Protein: CASSISGEGTEAFF.

V and J are TRBV10-3 and TRBJ1-6; D possibly corresponds to TRBD1 (5 bases). CDR3 length: 14 residues. The germline gives CDR1 ENHRY, CDR2 SYGVKD. The germline V and J ends were trimmed by 0 bases and 7 bases, with 7 bases remaining between them. The CDR3 bases are TGTGCCATCAGTGAGTCAGGGGCGAATTCACCCCTCCACTTT. Its protein is CAISESGANSPLHF.

The gene calls are TRBV21-1 and TRBJ1-5; the table gives TRBD1 as D, unverified against the DNA. TRBV21-1 is reported as a pseudogene. The CDR3 length is 18 residues. Here the CDR3 reads CASSKAVVQGYSNQPQHF. CDR3 in DNA: TGTGCCAGCAGCAAAGCGGTCGTACAGGGCTATAGCAATCAGCCCCAGCATTTT.

The V gene is TRBV28, the J gene TRBJ1-2; D not resolved. The CDR3 is made up of 12 amino acids. Germline CDR1 is MDHEN and CDR2 is SYDVKM. V shed 3 bases and J shed 4 bases, with 6 bases lying between them. CDR3 nucleotides: TGTGCCAGCAGTTTTACAGCCTATGGCTACACCTTC. Translating gives CASSFTAYGYTF.

The chain employs TRBV7-8 and TRBJ2-7; 10 positions agree with TRBD1. Germline V gene lookup returns CDR1 SGHVS and CDR2 FQNEAQ. With V trimmed by 2 bases and J by 1 base, 2 bases remained unmatched. This CDR3 comprises 15 residues. DNA for the CDR3: TGTGCCAGCAGCTTATGGGGACAGGGGTCCTACGAGCAGTACTTC. This codes for CASSLWGQGSYEQYF.

The V call is TRBV20-1, the J call TRBJ2-6; D is unresolved. This CDR3 region has 11 residues. Germline V gene lookup returns CDR1 DFQATT and CDR2 SNEGSKA (reference sequence). Trimming removed 5 bases at V and 6 bases at J, with 5 bases between. Here the CDR3 DNA reads TGCAGTGCTTACATGGCCAACGTCCTGACTTTC. This codes for CSAYMANVLTF.

V gene TRBV5-1 combines with J gene TRBJ2-1; TRBD2 matches 16 bases. CDR3 length: 16 amino acids. V was pared by 1 base and J by 7 bases, with 2 bases of the junction left unmatched. Per the germline V gene, CDR1 is SGHRS and CDR2 is YFSETQ. The CDR3 protein is CASSLQGLAGGNEQFF. CDR3 DNA sequence: TGCGCCAGCAGCTTGCAGGGACTAGCGGGGGGGAATGAGCAGTTCTTC.

The chain recombines TRBV3-1 (or the pseudogene TRBV3-2) with TRBJ2-3, with TRBD2 matching 11 bases. The CDR3 contains 15 residues. V shed 5 bases, J shed 6 bases, and the junction held 7 bases outside the gene matches. Germline V gives CDR1 LGHDT, CDR2 YNNKEL (reference sequence). The CDR3 is CASSLAGGPLDTQYF. For the CDR3, the DNA is TGTGCCAGCAGCTTAGCGGGGGGGCCCCTGGATACGCAGTATTTT.

The gene calls are TRBV6-2 or TRBV6-3 and TRBJ1-5; 8 bases are shared with TRBD1. V lost 2 bases and J lost 6; bases outside the gene matches: 15. CDR3 size: 18 residues. CDR1 is MNHEY and CDR2 is SVGEGT in the germline V gene. The CDR3 nucleotides are TGTGCCAGCAGTTACAAAGTCCGGACAGGGCGAATCGGTCAGCCCCAGCATTTT. Residues: CASSYKVRTGRIGQPQHF.

The chain joins TRBV3-1 (or the pseudogene TRBV3-2) to TRBJ1-3, with no clear D. The CDR3 is 16 amino acids. From germline, CDR1 is LGHDT and CDR2 YNNKEL (reference sequence). V lost 1 base to trimming and J lost 4 bases, with 14 bases between them. CDR3 in DNA: TGTGCCAGCAGCCAAGCCCGGCAAACGGGAGGAAACACCATATATTTT. It yields the protein CASSQARQTGGNTIYF.

This clone was recorded once. The chain uses TRBV18 and TRBJ2-7; 8 bases map to TRBD1. This CDR3 contains 13 residues. From germline, CDR1 is KGHSH and CDR2 LQKENI. The ends lost 4 bases at V and 4 bases at J; junction bases unmatched: 3. CDR3 in amino acids: CASSHGQGYEQYF. CDR3 DNA sequence: TGTGCCAGCTCACACGGACAGGGTTACGAGCAGTACTTC.

J is TRBJ1-2 and V is TRBV18; D is undetermined. Germline V gene data show CDR1 as KGHSH and CDR2 as LQKENI. V was trimmed by 0 bases and J by 1 base, leaving 9 bases between them. This CDR3 has 15 residues. CDR3 sequence: CASSPPGGLNYGYTF. CDR3 bases: TGTGCCAGCTCACCACCGGGTGGGCTTAACTATGGCTACACCTTC.

The chain employs TRBV24-1 and TRBJ2-3; possible D gene TRBD1, 6 bases. Trimming took off 3 bases at V and 1 base at J, with 13 bases between the two ends. CDR1 is KGHDR and CDR2 is SFDVKD in the germline V gene. CDR3 length: 16 amino acids. The CDR3 is CATSDKTGYGTDTQYF. As DNA, the CDR3 is TGTGCCACCAGTGATAAAACAGGGTACGGCACAGATACGCAGTATTTT.

Only one count was recorded for this clone. V and J are TRBV5-1 and TRBJ1-1; D is possibly TRBD1 (5 bases). Trimming left V 6 bases short and J 1 base short, with 16 bases between. CDR3 length: 15 amino acids. Germline V gives CDR1 SGHRS, CDR2 YFSETQ. CDR3 sequence reads: CASTLGRGGNTEAFF. The CDR3 region has the DNA TGCGCCAGCACTCTGGGAAGGGGCGGGAACACTGAAGCTTTCTTT.

This sequence joins TRBV19 and TRBJ1-1; 7 bases fit TRBD1. This CDR3 is 14 amino acids long. CDR1 is LNHDA, CDR2 SQIVND, per germline (reference sequence). V lost 4 bases, J lost 3 bases, and 5 bases stayed unmatched. Here the CDR3 DNA reads TGTGCCAGTAGTACGGCACAGGGGTACACTGAAGCTTTCTTT. Translated, it gives CASSTAQGYTEAFF. Drawing the rest from reference TRBV19 and TRBJ1-1, the complete variable domain is DGGITQSPKYLFRKEGQNVTLSCEQNLNHDAMYWYRQDPGQGLRLIYYSQIVNDFQKGDIAEGYSVSREKKESFPLTVTSAQKNPTAFYLCASSTAQGYTEAFFGQGTRLTVV.